A selection of T cell receptor beta chains follows, all from one sample in a study of T cells in tuberculosis. The repertoire was sequenced with immunoSEQ multiplex PCR; TCRdb's copy has only in-frame clones and lacks some. The sample lists around 45,000 clones, approximately 94% seen once, with around 1.9% in the top ten. Specimen: PBMCs. The receptors here all came from a donor aged 10-29 years with latent tuberculosis or without tuberculosis infection. Some clones in this sample may be carry-over from other donors' samples. Each CDR3 is given with its conserved first and last residue. A D gene is named only where the DNA matches it firmly. Clone size, where shown, is once, few, many, or a class for clones that have expanded.

>.|TRBD2|TRBV11-2|TRBJ2-7
TGTGCCAGCAGCTTAGCTAGCGGGGTAACCTACGAGCAGTACTTC
CASSLASGVTYEQYF
>.|TRBD2|TRBV6-1|TRBJ2-1
TGTGCCAGCCGGGGTAGCGGGAGGTCCTACAATGAGCAGTTCTTC
CASRGSGRSYNEQFF
>once|.|TRBV29-1|TRBJ2-7
TGCAGCGTTGAGCTGAGGGCTAAGAGCTCCTACGAGCAGTACTTC
CSVELRAKSSYEQYF
>.|.|TRBV15|TRBJ2-1
TGTGCCACCAGCAGAGGACAGGCCCAGCCCATAAATGAGCAGTTCTTC
CATSRGQAQPINEQFF
>once|TRBD1|TRBV7-9|TRBJ2-3
TGTGCCAGCAGCTTAGCGCAGGGGGTCAGAGAAGGCACAGATACGCAGTATTTT
CASSLAQGVREGTDTQYF
>.|TRBD2|TRBV7-8|TRBJ2-1
TGTGCCAGCAGCTCTGGACTAGCGGGAGTTGCGAATGAGCAGTTCTTC
CASSSGLAGVANEQFF
>.|TRBD1|TRBV7-2|TRBJ2-1
TGTGCCAGCAGCTTAGTTGGGACAGGGGGGCCCCTCAATGAGCAGTTCTTC
CASSLVGTGGPLNEQFF
>.|TRBD2|TRBV11-3|TRBJ2-1
TGTGCCAGCAGCTTAGGGACTAGTGGTGGTGAGCAGTTCTTC
CASSLGTSGGEQFF
>few|.|TRBV30|TRBJ1-1
TGTGCCTGGGGGGCTGGTGTCACTGAAGCTTTCTTT
CAWGAGVTEAFF
>.|.|TRBV11-3|TRBJ2-1
TGTGCCAGCAGCTTAGGGAGGAGCTCCTACAATGAGCAGTTCTTC
CASSLGRSSYNEQFF
>.|.|TRBV19|TRBJ2-1
TGTGCCAGTAGTATAGTAGCAGGGAACAATGAGCAGTTCTTC
CASSIVAGNNEQFF
>.|.|TRBV7-9|TRBJ2-5
TGTGCCAGCAGCAAGGGGTTAGAGACCCAGTACTTC
CASSKGLETQYF
>.|.|TRBV4-1|TRBJ2-1
TGCGCCAGCAGCCGCGGACCGGGATATGAGCAGTTCTTC
CASSRGPGYEQFF
>.|TRBD1|TRBV7-2|TRBJ2-5
TGTGCCAGCAGCTTTACAACAGGGGCCCAAGAGACCCAGTACTTC
CASSFTTGAQETQYF
>.|.|TRBV12-5|TRBJ2-1
TGTGCTAGTGGTTCCATCTCCTACAATGAGCAGTTCTTC
CASGSISYNEQFF
>.|.|TRBV4-3|TRBJ2-5
TGCGCCAGCAGCCAAAATCTGGGGGGAATAGAGACCCAGTACTTC
CASSQNLGGIETQYF
>.|TRBD2|TRBV15|TRBJ2-1
TGTGCCACCTCAACGACTAGCGGAGACAATGAGCAGTTCTTC
CATSTTSGDNEQFF
>.|.|TRBV28|TRBJ2-7
TGTGCCAGCAGTTTAGGGGGGGCTCTCTCTCGGAACGAGCAGTACTTC
CASSLGGALSRNEQYF
>.|.|TRBV9|TRBJ1-1
TGTGCCAGCAGCGTAGGAACTTCGGGCACTGAAGCTTTCTTT
CASSVGTSGTEAFF
>.|TRBD2|TRBV19|TRBJ2-4
TGTGCCAGTGAACTTGGTTCTAGCGGGAGTAAAGGGATTCAGTACTTC
CASELGSSGSKGIQYF
>.|TRBD2|TRBV6-5|TRBJ2-1
TGTGCCAGCAGCCCTAGCGGGGCCGACAATGAGCAGTTCTTC
CASSPSGADNEQFF
>.|TRBD1|TRBV27|TRBJ2-7
TGTGCCAGCAGTTCGGGACAGGGACCCTACGAGCAGTACTTC
CASSSGQGPYEQYF
>.|.|TRBV7-9|TRBJ2-7
TGTGCCAGCAGCTTAAGTAACAGCTACGAGCAGTACTTC
CASSLSNSYEQYF
>.|TRBD1|TRBV6-5|TRBJ1-3
TGTGCCAGCAGGACGGGACAGGGGGTCGGCACCATATATTTT
CASRTGQGVGTIYF
>.|.|TRBV4-3|TRBJ1-5
TGCGCCAGCAGCCAAGGCTTCGGGGGAGGAAAACAGCCCCAGCATTTT
CASSQGFGGGKQPQHF
>.|.|TRBV6-1|TRBJ1-2
TGTGCCAGCAGTGATCGGAGACAGTTCAACTATGGCTACACCTTC
CASSDRRQFNYGYTF
>once|.|TRBV11-2|TRBJ1-4
TGTGCCAGCAGCTTAACGGGAGAGAGTGAAAAACTGTTTTTT
CASSLTGESEKLFF
>.|TRBD1|TRBV28|TRBJ1-4
TGTGCCAGCAGCTCCCCAGTAGGGGGCTGGGGTGAAAAACTGTTTTTT
CASSSPVGGWGEKLFF
>once|.|TRBV12-5|TRBJ2-5
TGTGCTAGTGGTCCGGGAATGCGCCAAGAGACCCAGTACTTC
CASGPGMRQETQYF
>.|.|TRBV7-6|TRBJ1-4
TGTGCCAGCAGCACATTCGTGGGGGCAGCAACTAATGAAAAACTGTTTTTT
CASSTFVGAATNEKLFF
>.|TRBD2|TRBV30|TRBJ2-7
TGTGCCTGGAGTGTACCTAGCGGGAGGCCTCGACCCTACGAGCAGTACTTC
CAWSVPSGRPRPYEQYF
>.|TRBD2|TRBV28|TRBJ2-2
TGTGCCAGCAGTTTGGGGACTAGTGATTCCGGGGAGCTGTTTTTT
CASSLGTSDSGELFF
>few|.|TRBV10-3|TRBJ2-7
TGTGCCATCAGTGGCACAGGGCCAGCCTACGAGCAGTACTTC
CAISGTGPAYEQYF
>once|TRBD1|TRBV2|TRBJ2-7
TGTGCCAGCAGGACAGGGGGCGACGAGCAGTACTTC
CASRTGGDEQYF
>.|.|TRBV28|TRBJ1-4
TGTGCCAGCAGTTTCCTAGGACAGATGACTAATGAAAAACTGTTTTTT
CASSFLGQMTNEKLFF
>.|.|TRBV6-5|TRBJ2-7
TGTGCCAGCAGTTACTCGGGCGGGGTGAGCTCCTACGAGCAGTACTTC
CASSYSGGVSSYEQYF
>once|TRBD1|TRBV12-5|TRBJ2-5
TGTGCTAGTGGTCCGGGACAGGGATATCAAGAGACCCAGTACTTC
CASGPGQGYQETQYF
>.|.|TRBV14|TRBJ2-5
TGTGCCAGCAGCCAAGTTTCGTTCTCGACCCAGTACTTC
CASSQVSFSTQYF
>.|.|TRBV19|TRBJ2-7
TGTGCCAGTAGTATCTCAGGAGGACCCTACGAGCAGTACTTC
CASSISGGPYEQYF
>.|.|TRBV7-2|TRBJ2-1
TGTGCCAGCAGCTTAGGAGTGGACAATGAGCAGTTCTTC
CASSLGVDNEQFF
>.|TRBD2|TRBV15|TRBJ2-3
TGTGCCACCAGCAGAGGGGCAGGACTAGCGGGAGATACGCAGTATTTT
CATSRGAGLAGDTQYF
>.|TRBD1|TRBV30|TRBJ1-2
TGTGCCTCCCCGGGACAGTCCTATGGCTACACCTTC
CASPGQSYGYTF
>.|.|TRBV4-3|TRBJ2-2
TGCGCCAGCAGCCAATGGCGGGGGCTGGGGAACACCGGGGAGCTGTTTTTT
CASSQWRGLGNTGELFF
>.|.|TRBV19|TRBJ2-2
TGTGCCAGTAGTATGCCGGGTTCCACCGGGGAGCTGTTTTTT
CASSMPGSTGELFF
>few|TRBD2|TRBV4-2|TRBJ2-1
TGTGCCAGCAGCCAAGATGGTCAAGCGGGAGGGCCCAATGAGCAGTTCTTC
CASSQDGQAGGPNEQFF
>.|.|TRBV28|TRBJ2-3
TGTGCCAGCAGTTTAATCGGTAGCACAGATACGCAGTATTTT
CASSLIGSTDTQYF
>.|.|TRBV30|TRBJ2-7
TGTGCCTGGAGTGTAGGGGGTGAGCAGTACTTC
CAWSVGGEQYF
>.|.|TRBV10-2|TRBJ2-7
TGCGCCAGCAGTGATCCCGGTTCTTCCTACGAGCAGTACTTC
CASSDPGSSYEQYF
>.|TRBD2|TRBV23-1|TRBJ2-1
TGCGCCAGCAGTGAGCGGGAGCGCAATGAGCAGTTCTTC
CASSERERNEQFF